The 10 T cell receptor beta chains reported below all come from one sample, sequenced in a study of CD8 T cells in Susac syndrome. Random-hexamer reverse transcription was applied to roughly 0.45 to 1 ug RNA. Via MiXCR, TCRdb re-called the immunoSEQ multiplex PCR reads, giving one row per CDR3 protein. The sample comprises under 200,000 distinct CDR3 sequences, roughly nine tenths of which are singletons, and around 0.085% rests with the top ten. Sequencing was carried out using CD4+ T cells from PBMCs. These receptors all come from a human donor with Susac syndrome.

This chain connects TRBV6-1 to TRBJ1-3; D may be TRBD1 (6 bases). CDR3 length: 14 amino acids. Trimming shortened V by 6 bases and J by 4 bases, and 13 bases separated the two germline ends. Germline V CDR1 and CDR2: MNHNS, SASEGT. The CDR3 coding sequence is TGTGCCAGCAGCGCCGACAGGTCGGGAAACACCATATATTTT. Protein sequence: CASSADRSGNTIYF.

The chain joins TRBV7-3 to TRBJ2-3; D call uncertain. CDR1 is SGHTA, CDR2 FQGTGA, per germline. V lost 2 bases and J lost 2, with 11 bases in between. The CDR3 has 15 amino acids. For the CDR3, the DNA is TGTGCCAGCAGCTTAGGGCGAACTTACACAGATACGCAGTATTTT. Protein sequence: CASSLGRTYTDTQYF.

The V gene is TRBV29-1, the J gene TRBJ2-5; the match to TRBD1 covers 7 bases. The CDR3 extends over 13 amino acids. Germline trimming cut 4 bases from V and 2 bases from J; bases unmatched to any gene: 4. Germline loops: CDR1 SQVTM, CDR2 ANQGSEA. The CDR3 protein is CSVVGRGQETQYF. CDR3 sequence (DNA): TGCAGCGTTGTCGGCAGGGGGCAAGAGACCCAGTACTTC. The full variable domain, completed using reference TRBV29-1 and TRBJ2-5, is SAVISQKPSRDICQRGTSLTIQCQVDSQVTMMFWYRQQPGQSLTLIATANQGSEATYESGFVIDKFPISRPNLTFSTLTVSNMSPEDSSIYLCSVVGRGQETQYFGPGTRLLVL.

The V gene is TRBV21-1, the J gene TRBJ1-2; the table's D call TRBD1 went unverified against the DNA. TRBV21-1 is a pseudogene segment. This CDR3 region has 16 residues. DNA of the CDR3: TGTGCCAGCAGCGATCGGGACCGCCTATCTAACTATGGCTACACCTTC. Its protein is CASSDRDRLSNYGYTF.

The CDR3 DNA reads TGTGCCAGCAGCTCGGCCCTAAATGCCGGGGAGCTGTTTTTT. Protein sequence: CASSSALNAGELFF. The gene calls are TRBV11-2 and TRBJ2-2; unclear D gene. V lost 4 bases to trimming and J lost 6 bases, with 12 bases between them. CDR1 and CDR2 (germline): SGHAT, FQNNGV. This CDR3 comprises 14 residues.

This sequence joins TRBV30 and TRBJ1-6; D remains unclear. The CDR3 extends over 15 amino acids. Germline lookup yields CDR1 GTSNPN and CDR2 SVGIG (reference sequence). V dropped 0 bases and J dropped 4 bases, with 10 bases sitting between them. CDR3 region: CAWSVMGLYNSPLHF. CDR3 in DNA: TGTGCCTGGAGTGTTATGGGCCTATATAATTCACCCCTCCACTTT.

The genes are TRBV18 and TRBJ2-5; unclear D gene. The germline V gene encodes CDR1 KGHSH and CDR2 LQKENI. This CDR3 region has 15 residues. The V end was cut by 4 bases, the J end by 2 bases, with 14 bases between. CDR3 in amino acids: CASSLAWYRQETQYF. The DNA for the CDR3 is TGTGCCAGCTCACTGGCATGGTATAGGCAAGAGACCCAGTACTTC.

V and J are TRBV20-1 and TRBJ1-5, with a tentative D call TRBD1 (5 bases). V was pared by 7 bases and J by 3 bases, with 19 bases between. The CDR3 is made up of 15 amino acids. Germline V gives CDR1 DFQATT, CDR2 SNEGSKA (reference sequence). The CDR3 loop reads CSGQTGTSYNQPQHF. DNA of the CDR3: TGCAGTGGGCAGACCGGGACGTCTTACAATCAGCCCCAGCATTTT.

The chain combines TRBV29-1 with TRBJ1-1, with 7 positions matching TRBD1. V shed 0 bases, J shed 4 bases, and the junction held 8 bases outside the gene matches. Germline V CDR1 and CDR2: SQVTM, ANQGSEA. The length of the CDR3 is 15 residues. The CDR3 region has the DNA TGCAGCGTTGAAGATCATGGGACAGTACGCACTGAAGCTTTCTTT. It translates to CSVEDHGTVRTEAFF.

The CDR3 sequence is CASSFPTGISSYEQYF. CDR3 nucleotides: TGTGCCAGCAGTTTTCCCACTGGTATCAGCTCCTACGAGCAGTACTTC. J is TRBJ2-7 and V is TRBV28; D call uncertain. Germline assignment: CDR1 MDHEN and CDR2 SYDVKM. V was pared by 3 bases and J by 0 bases, with 15 bases between. The CDR3 runs to 16 residues.